These 12 T cell receptor beta chains were sequenced from one sample in a study of human T cells and chemical hapten exposure. The time point here: patch test 1, 2 weeks after DPC sensitization. The treatment here: therapeutic diphenylcyclopropenone sensitization with weekly scalp DPC. TCRdb reanalysed the RACE reads using MiXCR and keeps one entry per CDR3 protein. In the table there are some 350,000 distinct CDR3 sequences, roughly 6.9% of which are singletons. Material: whole blood, obtained in connection with sensitization to the hapten diphenylcyclopropenone (DPC). The receptors stem from a woman younger than 35 with alopecia areata. Some clones in this sample may be carry-over from other donors' samples.

The table lists this clonotype with a few counts. This sequence joins TRBV5-6 and TRBJ2-3; D is undetermined. The V end was cut by 2 bases, the J end by 7 bases, with 11 bases between. Germline loops: CDR1 SGHDT, CDR2 YYEEEE. The CDR3 contains 13 residues. The CDR3, as DNA: TGTGCCAGCAGCTTTTTTGTAATTCATACGCAGTATTTT. It encodes CASSFFVIHTQYF.

This chain uses TRBV7-2 with TRBJ1-4; 7 nucleotides line up with TRBD1. The CDR3 consists of 17 residues. V trimming: 7 bases; J trimming: 0 bases; junction bases outside the gene matches: 11. Germline assignment: CDR1 SGHTA and CDR2 FQGNSA. Here the CDR3 reads CASNHGQAAATNEKLFF. CDR3 nucleotides: TGTGCCAGCAACCACGGACAGGCCGCTGCAACTAATGAAAAACTGTTTTTT.

This chain uses TRBV10-3 with TRBJ1-3; possibly TRBD1 for D (5 bases). The germline gives CDR1 ENHRY, CDR2 SYGVKD. V was clipped by 10 bases and J by 0 bases, with 22 bases between them. This CDR3 comprises 17 residues. This chain's CDR3 is CATTFGTEALSGNTIYF. The CDR3 DNA follows: TGTGCCACTACATTTGGGACTGAGGCCCTCTCTGGAAACACCATATATTTT.

The V call is TRBV14, the J call TRBJ2-4; the D gene is possibly TRBD1 (6 bases). Germline assignment: CDR1 SGHDN and CDR2 FVKESK. The CDR3 sequence is 16 residues long. Between the trimmed V and J ends, which lost 0 bases and 5 bases, there was a span of 14 bases. CDR3 residues: CASSQEFARGENIQYF. The CDR3 DNA reads TGTGCCAGCAGCCAAGAGTTTGCCAGGGGCGAAAACATTCAGTACTTC.

This clonotype was found many times. The chain couples TRBV29-1 to TRBJ2-2; tentatively, D is TRBD1 (5 bases). There are 14 residues in the CDR3. Germline V CDR1 and CDR2: SQVTM, ANQGSEA. Trimming took 1 base from V and 6 from J, leaving 12 bases between them. The CDR3 loop reads CSVEAPGKAGELFF. The CDR3 nucleotides are TGCAGCGTTGAAGCTCCAGGGAAAGCCGGGGAGCTGTTTTTT.

This clonotype came up many times. This sequence joins TRBV10-3 and TRBJ2-3, with D possibly matching TRBD2 (6 bases). The length of the CDR3 is 15 residues. Trimming pared 7 bases from V and 1 base from J, leaving 15 bases between. Germline CDR1 and CDR2: ENHRY and SYGVKD. CDR3 region: CAITHGGFGTDTQYF. The CDR3 coding sequence is TGTGCCATCACCCACGGGGGATTCGGCACAGATACGCAGTATTTT.

The sample holds many counts of this clonotype. V usage is TRBV2 and J usage is TRBJ2-2; D is unresolved. Germline V lookup: CDR1 SNHLY, CDR2 FYNNEI. V dropped 5 bases and J dropped 5 bases, with 12 bases sitting between them. CDR3 length: 14 residues. CDR3 protein: CASSPRFGTGELFF. The DNA of the CDR3 is TGTGCCAGCAGTCCCCGGTTCGGGACCGGGGAGCTGTTTTTT.

The chain employs TRBV25-1 and TRBJ1-6; TRBD1 matches at 10 bases. J was trimmed by 12 bases and V by 3 bases; bases with no gene match: 8. The V gene's germline CDR1 is MGHDK and CDR2 SYGVNS. The CDR3 runs to 15 residues. The CDR3 bases are TGTGCCAGCAGTGAGGGGGACAGGGGCCCATTACCCCTCCACTTT. It translates to CASSEGDRGPLPLHF.

This clonotype was observed at least ten times. This sequence joins TRBV3-1 and TRBJ1-4; D uncertain. Germline V gene data show CDR1 as LGHDT and CDR2 as YNNKEL (reference sequence). V was cut by 0 bases and J by 0 bases, with 8 bases left in between. The CDR3 covers 16 residues. CDR3 loop: CASSQDLRTTNEKLFF. The CDR3 DNA follows: TGTGCCAGCAGCCAAGACCTCCGGACAACTAATGAAAAACTGTTTTTT.

The CDR3 DNA sequence: TGCAGCGTTGAAGAGAACGCGCGGGGAAACCAGTACTTC. This codes for CSVEENARGNQYF. The rearrangement uses TRBV29-1 and TRBJ2-7; D is perhaps TRBD2 (6 bases). Deletions cut 0 bases from V and 10 bases from J, with 16 bases between. The CDR3 has 13 residues. Germline V gene lookup returns CDR1 SQVTM and CDR2 ANQGSEA.

The chain couples TRBV27 to TRBJ1-6; D is uncertain. With 5 bases removed from V and 7 bases from J, the gap between germline ends came to 12 bases. This CDR3 is built from 14 residues. Germline-derived CDR1 and CDR2 are MNHEY and SMNVEV (reference sequence). Here the CDR3 DNA reads TGTGCCAGCAGTCCTTGGGGAGCCAATTCACCCCTCCACTTT. Its protein product is CASSPWGANSPLHF.

This clonotype was counted only a few times. The rearrangement links TRBV6-1 to TRBJ1-5, with no clear D. This CDR3 contains 15 residues. The V end was cut by 6 bases, the J end by 0 bases, with 12 bases between. Germline V gene lookup returns CDR1 MNHNS and CDR2 SASEGT. CDR3 residues: CASSERLGSNQPQHF. CDR3 sequence (DNA): TGTGCCAGCAGCGAACGGTTAGGTAGCAATCAGCCCCAGCATTTT.